The T cell receptor beta chain under discussion was sequenced for a study of Graves' ophthalmopathy and Graves' hyperthyroidism. Germline values: CDR1 MNHEY, CDR2 SVGAGI. The CDR3 runs 15 residues. The ends lost 4 bases at V and 3 bases at J; junction bases unmatched: 8. Turning to this clonotype: Its antigen is currently unknown.

RNA transcripts yielded amplified TCR beta CDR3 regions. In the first round, RT-PCR was carried out with HTBI primers, and a multiplex PCR formed the second round. TCRdb analysed the multiplex PCR reads with MiXCR anew, one entry per CDR3 protein. The sample contains 400,000 to 450,000 distinct CDR3 sequences, 21% of which appear only once. Aged 18 to 65, the patients with hyperthyroidism had under 2 months' duration and were newly diagnosed. Excluded: other autoimmune disease, uncontrolled infection, pregnancy or lactation. Out of around 9.5 ml of fresh peripheral blood, PBMCs were obtained. Study-level points and caveats: Blood also carried most expanded thyroid clonotypes exceeding 0.001 frequency.

This receptor was identified in a woman between 18 and 30 years old with stable Graves' hyperthyroidism. This chain connects TRBV6-5 to TRBJ1-1; TRBD1 agrees at 7 bases. Sequenced input: peripheral blood. Here the CDR3 reads CASSFFTTGHTEAFF. DNA of the CDR3: TGTGCCAGCAGTTTCTTTACGACAGGGCACACTGAAGCTTTCTTT.